This TCR beta chain was observed in a study of cytomegalovirus exposure and HLA in healthy donors. Study outcomes and limitations: Highly shared variants forming one cluster were likely a sequencing artifact. As a later analysis revealed, most CMV-associated TCR beta chains appeared HLA-restricted.

Concerning this clone itself: What it binds is not known.

Sampled while nominally healthy, donors likely had unrecorded immune exposures. In the PCR, 60 Vbeta and 13 Jbeta primers were used. The method was immunoSEQ multiplex PCR; TCRdb's version includes in-frame clones alone and lacks a portion of them. The sample lists more than 110,000 clones, over 70% occurring once. V was shortened by 0 bases and J by 7 bases, with 10 bases between the two germline ends. Per germline, CDR1 LGHNA and CDR2 YNFKEQ. The CDR3 has 15 residues. Source material: PBMCs. The TCR comes from a male donor in good health and CMV-seronegative. The chain recombines TRBV4-2 with TRBJ1-6, with D uncertain. The CDR3 is CASSQDETVNSPLHF. Here the CDR3 DNA reads TGTGCCAGCAGCCAAGATGAAACAGTCAATTCACCCCTCCACTTT.